This TCR beta chain is drawn from a study of cytomegalovirus exposure and HLA in healthy donors. Remarks on this clone: Its antigen is unidentified.

Primers for the PCR totalled 60 Vbeta and 13 Jbeta. The method was immunoSEQ multiplex PCR; TCRdb's version includes in-frame clones alone and lacks a portion of them. Seen here are under 150,000 clones, roughly 80% observed once, and the top ten hold 3% to 3.5%. Study observations and caveats: In an earlier analysis, most TCR beta V segments were productive about 87% or about 30% of the time. Some V segments (TRBV6-2 and TRBV6-3 among them) were excluded as indistinguishable.

Germline V CDR1 and CDR2: MDHEN, SYDVKM. V shed 1 base, J shed 6 bases, and the junction held 12 bases outside the gene matches. The CDR3 length is 18 residues. The chain recombines TRBV28 with TRBJ1-4, with TRBD1 matching 9 bases. This TCR came from a male donor in good health and CMV-seronegative. Source material: PBMCs. The CDR3 loop is CASSLSLGLDRGDEKLFF. For the CDR3, the DNA is TGTGCCAGCAGTTTATCGTTGGGGTTGGACAGGGGCGATGAAAAACTGTTTTTT.